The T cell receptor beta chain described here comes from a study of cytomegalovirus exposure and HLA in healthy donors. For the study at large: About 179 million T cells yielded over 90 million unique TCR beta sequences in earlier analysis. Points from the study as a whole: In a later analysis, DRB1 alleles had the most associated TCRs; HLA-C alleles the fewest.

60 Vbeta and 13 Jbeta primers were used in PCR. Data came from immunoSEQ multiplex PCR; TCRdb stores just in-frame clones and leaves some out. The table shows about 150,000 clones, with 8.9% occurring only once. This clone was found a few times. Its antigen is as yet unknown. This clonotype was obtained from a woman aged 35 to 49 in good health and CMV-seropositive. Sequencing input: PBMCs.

CDR3 in amino acids: CASSQEPLRGGPDTQYF. The CDR3 DNA reads TGTGCCAGCAGCCAAGAACCTTTGCGGGGGGGCCCAGATACGCAGTATTTT. The chain links TRBV4-2 to TRBJ2-3, with 9 bases aligning to TRBD2. The CDR3 has 17 amino acids. Trimming removed 0 bases from V and 4 bases from J; junction bases left unmatched: 8. Germline CDR1 LGHNA, CDR2 YNFKEQ.